The source of this TCR beta chain is a study of regulatory T cells in long-lasting Graves disease. Time point described: newly diagnosed GD, antithyroid drugs for less than 3 months. PBMC RNA was the source of the TCR library. According to the study, TCR beta libraries were built with iRepertoire HTBI primers and CDR3-region Arm-PCR. In TCRdb, the multiplex PCR reads were re-called with MiXCR into one record per CDR3 protein. The sample yields about 620,000 distinct CDR3 sequences, 15% to 20% seen once. This clonotype was recorded a few times. These data also formed part of another study, on T cells in Graves' hyperthyroidism and ophthalmopathy. As reported in that work: Hyperthyroidism was newly diagnosed in patients aged 18 to 65 (duration under 2 months).

This TCR was recovered from a woman in her thirties with Graves disease. The input for sequencing was peripheral blood mononuclear cells (PBMCs), taken at new diagnosis, from a patient treated with antithyroid drugs.

CDR3 sequence reads: CASSILGGSYNEQFF. In DNA form, the CDR3 reads TGTGCCAGCAGCATCTTGGGCGGCTCCTACAATGAGCAGTTCTTC. The V call is TRBV27, the J call TRBJ2-1; D is undetermined. This CDR3 has 15 residues. V lost 6 bases to trimming and J lost 0 bases, with 12 bases between them. The germline gives CDR1 MNHEY, CDR2 SMNVEV (reference sequence).